This T cell receptor beta chain was documented in a study of a mutant IDH1 vaccine in newly diagnosed glioma. With V trimmed by 6 bases and J by 4 bases, 7 bases remained unmatched. From germline, CDR1 is SGHAT and CDR2 FQNNGV. This CDR3 has 15 amino acids. The repertoire was sequenced with immunoSEQ multiplex PCR; TCRdb's copy has only in-frame clones and lacks some. The sample yields 30,000 to 40,000 clones, roughly 79% seen once. Noted time point: week 5, during vaccination. The content of each vaccine dose was 300 ug of mutant IDH1 20-mer peptide, and topical imiquimod accompanied it. Concerning this clone: Antigen specificity is unknown.

Sequenced here: PBMCs, sampled from a glioma patient whose treatment included an IDH1 peptide vaccine. This receptor was obtained from a man over 45 with glioma. The J gene is TRBJ2-7, the V gene TRBV11-2; 12 positions agree with TRBD1. CDR3 in amino acids: CASRRDRGRGYEQYF. DNA of the CDR3: TGTGCCAGCAGACGGGACAGGGGGCGCGGGTACGAGCAGTACTTC.